Listed below are T cell receptor beta chains from one sample, sequenced in a study of T cell changes during pregnancy in multiple sclerosis. Data came from immunoSEQ multiplex PCR; TCRdb stores just in-frame clones and leaves some out. Of fewer than 65,000 clones in the sample, roughly 95% were seen once. The source was CD4+ T cells from peripheral blood mononuclear cells, collected in the third trimester of pregnancy. The source of these receptors is a female donor with multiple sclerosis, enrolled in a pregnancy study. Each CDR3 is given with its conserved first and last residue. The order of the fields is D gene, V gene, J gene, CDR3 DNA, CDR3 protein. D genes are given only for firm matches.

.	TRBV5-5	TRBJ1-6	TGTGCCAGCAGCCCGACCGAGATTCGGAGTTCACCCCTCCACTTT	CASSPTEIRSSPLHF
TRBD2	TRBV2	TRBJ2-1	TGTGCCAGCAGGGGTAGCGGGGGGGTCAGCTCCTACAATGAGCAGTTCTTC	CASRGSGGVSSYNEQFF
.	TRBV9	TRBJ1-2	TGTGCCAGCAGCCTTCGGGTTGACTATGGCTACACCTTC	CASSLRVDYGYTF
.	TRBV30	TRBJ1-1	TGTGCCTGGTCCTGGTTTGACAGAAAGAACACTGAAGCTTTCTTT	CAWSWFDRKNTEAFF
.	TRBV6-5	TRBJ1-6	TGTGCCAGCAGTTGGGGGCTTGGTTCACCCCTCCACTTT	CASSWGLGSPLHF
.	TRBV15	TRBJ2-1	TGTGCCACCAGCAGAGATAACACGGCTAGCGCCGAGCAGTTCTTC	CATSRDNTASAEQFF
TRBD2	TRBV7-2	TRBJ2-1	TGTGCCAGCAGCTTGATGTGGGGGGGTGAGCAGTTCTTC	CASSLMWGGEQFF
.	TRBV7-7	TRBJ1-1	TGTGCCAGCAGCCGGATTCATGCGGAGGGGGCTTTCTTT	CASSRIHAEGAFF
TRBD1	TRBV7-9	TRBJ1-4	TGTGCCAGCAGCCGCTCGGGAGGGGGCGCCGATGAAAAACTGTTTTTT	CASSRSGGGADEKLFF
TRBD1	TRBV18	TRBJ2-5	TGTGCCAGCTTACGGGACAGGGGCCAAGAGACCCAGTACTTC	CASLRDRGQETQYF
.	TRBV9	TRBJ1-1	TGTGCCAGCAGCGCGAGTGGGGGCCTTCCGGACACTGAAGCTTTCTTT	CASSASGGLPDTEAFF
.	TRBV7-8	TRBJ1-1	TGTGCCAGCAGCTTTGGGGGACTACCCGCTGAAGCTTTCTTT	CASSFGGLPAEAFF
.	TRBV4-1	TRBJ1-2	TGCGCCAGCAGCCCACGTGGGAGGGATCACTATGGCTACACCTTC	CASSPRGRDHYGYTF
TRBD1	TRBV19	TRBJ2-4	TGTGCCAGTAGTAGACAGGGGACCAAAAACATTCAGTACTTC	CASSRQGTKNIQYF
TRBD1	TRBV2	TRBJ1-6	TGTGCCAGCAGTGCCGGGACAGGGAAGGAATCCCTCCACTTT	CASSAGTGKESLHF
TRBD2	TRBV7-9	TRBJ2-7	TGTGCCAGCAGCCCCTATTCTAGCGGGAGGATCTACGAGCAGTACTTC	CASSPYSSGRIYEQYF
.	TRBV5-1	TRBJ1-2	TGCGCCAGCAGCTTGGAACAGAACTATGGCTACACCTTC	CASSLEQNYGYTF